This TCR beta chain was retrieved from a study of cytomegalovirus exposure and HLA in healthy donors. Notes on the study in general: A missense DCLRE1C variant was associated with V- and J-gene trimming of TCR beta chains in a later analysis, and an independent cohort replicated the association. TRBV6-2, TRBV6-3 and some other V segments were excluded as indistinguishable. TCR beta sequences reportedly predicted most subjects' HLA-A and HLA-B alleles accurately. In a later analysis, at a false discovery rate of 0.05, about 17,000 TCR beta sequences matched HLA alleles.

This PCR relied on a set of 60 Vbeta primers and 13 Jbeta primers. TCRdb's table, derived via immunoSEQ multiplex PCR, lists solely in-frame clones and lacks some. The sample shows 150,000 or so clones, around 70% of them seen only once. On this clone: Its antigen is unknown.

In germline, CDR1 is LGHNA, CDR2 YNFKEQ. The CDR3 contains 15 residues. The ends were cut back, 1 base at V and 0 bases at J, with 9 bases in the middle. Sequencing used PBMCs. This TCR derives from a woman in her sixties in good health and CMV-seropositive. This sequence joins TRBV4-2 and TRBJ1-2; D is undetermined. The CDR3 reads CASSQGGVSNYGYTF. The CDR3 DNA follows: TGTGCCAGCAGCCAAGGTGGAGTATCTAACTATGGCTACACCTTC.